This entry lists 18 T cell receptor beta chains sequenced from one sample in a study of blood T cell repertoires in COVID-19. The table came from immunoSEQ multiplex PCR; TCRdb's copy has only in-frame clones and leaves some out. The table records about 260,000 clones, roughly 90% of them present only once. Specimen: peripheral blood. These receptors all come from a woman in her forties or fifties who had recovered from COVID-19.

J is TRBJ2-1 and V is TRBV10-3; unclear D gene. CDR3 length: 13 amino acids. From germline, CDR1 is ENHRY and CDR2 SYGVKD. The V end was cut by 8 bases, the J end by 2 bases, with 10 bases between. The CDR3 reads CAIVSDAYNEQFF. For the CDR3, the DNA is TGTGCCATCGTATCAGATGCCTACAATGAGCAGTTCTTC.

V usage is TRBV11-2 and J usage is TRBJ2-1; D may be TRBD2 (6 bases). The CDR3 covers 13 residues. Germline V gives CDR1 SGHAT, CDR2 FQNNGV. The V and J ends lost 5 bases and 8 bases respectively, with 13 bases between them. The CDR3 loop is CASSPGVFYEQFF. The CDR3 coding sequence is TGTGCCAGCAGCCCGGGGGTCTTTTATGAGCAGTTCTTC.

The V gene is TRBV15, the J gene TRBJ2-1; no clear D gene. The V gene's germline CDR1 is LNHNV and CDR2 YYDKDF (reference sequence). The CDR3 totals 13 residues. V lost 0 bases and J 4 bases, leaving 4 bases between the germline ends. CDR3 sequence: CATSRDSYNEQFF. In nucleotides, the CDR3 is TGTGCCACCAGCAGAGACAGTTACAATGAGCAGTTCTTC.

The rearrangement uses TRBV5-1 and TRBJ2-1; 10 nucleotides agree with TRBD2. The germline gives CDR1 SGHRS, CDR2 YFSETQ. V trimming: 0 bases; J trimming: 6 bases; junction bases outside the gene matches: 9. The CDR3 length is 17 residues. CDR3 protein: CASSLGSGGAAVNEQFF. The DNA of the CDR3 is TGCGCCAGCAGCTTGGGAAGCGGGGGGGCCGCGGTCAATGAGCAGTTCTTC.

The chain recombines TRBV9 with TRBJ2-2, with D uncertain. Germline V gene data show CDR1 as SGDLS and CDR2 as YYNGEE. The CDR3 loop spans 15 amino acids. V lost 0 bases, J lost 6 bases, and 12 bases lay in between. CDR3 amino acids: CASSVAPRYSGELFF. The CDR3 DNA follows: TGTGCCAGCAGCGTAGCACCCCGGTACTCCGGGGAGCTGTTTTTT.

The chain combines TRBV6-5 with TRBJ1-5; a weak D match, TRBD1 (5 bases). The CDR3 covers 15 residues. V lost 6 bases to trimming and J lost 3 bases, with 15 bases between them. The germline gives CDR1 MNHEY, CDR2 SVGAGI. CDR3 region: CASRQRAGVNQPQHF. The CDR3 DNA sequence: TGTGCCAGCAGGCAGCGGGCGGGGGTCAATCAGCCCCAGCATTTT.

The chain has TRBV24-1 and TRBJ1-1; unclear D gene. Germline assignment: CDR1 KGHDR and CDR2 SFDVKD. V lost 7 bases and J 7 bases, leaving 12 bases between the germline ends. This CDR3 comprises 12 residues. CDR3 nucleotides: TGTGCCACCAGCGGGGATCGGGATGAAGCTTTCTTT. As protein: CATSGDRDEAFF.

The J gene is TRBJ2-3, the V gene TRBV7-9; TRBD2 matches 11 bases. The length of the CDR3 is 15 residues. Germline values: CDR1 SEHNR, CDR2 FQNEAQ (reference sequence). V dropped 4 bases and J dropped 4; count of bases not matched to a gene: 4. The CDR3 sequence: CASSSTSGIADTQYF. CDR3 bases: TGTGCCAGCAGCTCGACTAGCGGGATTGCAGATACGCAGTATTTT. Drawing the rest from reference TRBV7-9 and TRBJ2-3, the complete variable domain is DTGVSQNPRHKITKRGQNVTFRCDPISEHNRLYWYRQTLGQGPEFLTYFQNEAQLEKSRLLSDRFSAERPKGSFSTLEIQRTEQGDSAMYLCASSSTSGIADTQYFGPGTRLTVL.

This rearrangement joins TRBV3-1 (or the pseudogene TRBV3-2) to TRBJ2-1; D may be TRBD2 (7 bases). Trimming took off 3 bases at V and 5 bases at J, with 20 bases between the two ends. This CDR3 comprises 17 residues. Germline V gives CDR1 LGHDT, CDR2 YNNKEL (reference sequence). For the CDR3, the DNA is TGTGCCAGCAGCCAGCCCGGACTAGGGGGGGGGAACAATGAGCAGTTCTTC. Amino acid sequence: CASSQPGLGGGNNEQFF.

This clone turned up a few times. This rearrangement joins TRBV7-9 to TRBJ1-5; the D gene is possibly TRBD1 (5 bases). With 1 base removed from V and 4 bases from J, the gap between germline ends came to 14 bases. This CDR3 comprises 16 residues. The germline CDR1 and CDR2 sequences are SEHNR and FQNEAQ (reference sequence). CDR3 loop: CASSLVIGAENQPQHF. CDR3 nucleotides: TGTGCCAGCAGCTTAGTCATAGGGGCGGAAAATCAGCCCCAGCATTTT.

This clone was observed a handful of times. CDR3 DNA sequence: TGTGCCAGCTCACTACCGACAGAAAGCTATGGCTACACCTTC. This gives the protein CASSLPTESYGYTF. The chain uses TRBV18 and TRBJ1-2; a possible D gene is TRBD1 (5 bases). Trimming pared 4 bases from V and 4 bases from J, leaving 13 bases between. Germline V gene sequence: CDR1 KGHSH, CDR2 LQKENI. The CDR3 contains 14 residues.

The V gene is TRBV6-5, the J gene TRBJ2-3; D might be TRBD2 (6 bases). V dropped 6 bases and J dropped 7 bases, with 20 bases sitting between them. CDR3 length: 15 residues. Per the germline V gene, CDR1 is MNHEY and CDR2 is SVGAGI. CDR3 protein: CASSSGLAYENTQYF. Written as DNA, the CDR3 is TGTGCCAGCAGCTCCGGCCTAGCGTACGAAAATACGCAGTATTTT.

The CDR3 coding sequence is TGTGCCTCAGAGGAGGGGAGGGACACTGAAGCTTTCTTT. This encodes CASEEGRDTEAFF. The chain carries TRBV30 and TRBJ1-1, with D perhaps matching TRBD1 (5 bases). V lost 7 bases and J lost 3, with 15 bases in between. CDR1 and CDR2 from the germline V gene are GTSNPN and SVGIG (reference sequence). This CDR3 contains 13 residues.

This clone appeared a few times. The chain joins TRBV5-6 to TRBJ2-7; 7 positions agree with TRBD1. The V gene end was trimmed by 5 bases and the J gene end by 6 bases; junction bases not matched to a gene: 8. CDR1 and CDR2 from the germline V gene are SGHDT and YYEEEE. The CDR3 loop spans 13 amino acids. This CDR3 is CASSHQGVGEQYF. The CDR3 DNA reads TGTGCCAGCAGTCACCAGGGGGTGGGCGAGCAGTACTTC.

The chain is built from TRBV9 and TRBJ2-1; TRBD2 matches 10 bases. Losses at the gene ends were 7 bases for V and 8 bases for J; bases not matched to a gene: 12. Per the germline V gene, CDR1 is SGDLS and CDR2 is YYNGEE. The CDR3 has 15 residues. The CDR3 sequence is CASSSGRHRSDEQFF. The CDR3, as DNA: TGTGCCAGCTCTAGCGGGAGACACCGGAGCGATGAGCAGTTCTTC. The full variable domain, completed using reference TRBV9 and TRBJ2-1, is DSGVTQTPKHLITATGQRVTLRCSPRSGDLSVYWYQQSLDQGLQFLIQYYNGEERAKGNILERFSAQQFPDLHSELNLSSLELGDSALYFCASSSGRHRSDEQFFGPGTRLTVL.

The chain couples TRBV5-1 to TRBJ2-7; D is uncertain. CDR1 SGHRS and CDR2 YFSETQ come from the germline V gene. CDR3 length: 15 residues. The V and J ends lost 0 bases and 0 bases respectively, with 10 bases between them. The CDR3 region is CASSLVGRPSYEQYF. In DNA form, the CDR3 reads TGCGCCAGCAGCTTGGTTGGCAGGCCCTCCTACGAGCAGTACTTC.

The chain has TRBV29-1 and TRBJ1-2; D unclear. The CDR3 is 14 amino acids. The germline V gene has CDR1 SQVTM and CDR2 ANQGSEA. The V end was cut by 6 bases, the J end by 4 bases, with 18 bases between. The CDR3 DNA reads TGCAGCGTCGTTTCAGCTATTGGGAGCTATGGCTACACCTTC. Its protein product is CSVVSAIGSYGYTF.

This clone was counted once. CDR3: CAWTRTGYYNEQFF. In nucleotides, the CDR3 is TGTGCCTGGACTAGGACAGGGTACTACAATGAGCAGTTCTTC. V usage is TRBV30 and J usage is TRBJ2-1; 8 positions agree with TRBD1. Trimming removed 4 bases from V and 3 bases from J; junction bases left unmatched: 5. The CDR3 runs 14 residues. In germline, CDR1 is GTSNPN, CDR2 SVGIG (reference sequence).